The T cell receptor beta chain described here comes from a study of blood T cell repertoires in COVID-19. Study summary: The samples span acute and convalescent COVID-19 from the United States, Italy and Spain. Nucleic acid was either cDNA or gDNA, and it came from T cells, B-cell-depleted T cells, or PBMCs.

Donors were grouped by their self-reported clinical history. Recovered status applied to Cohort 3 donors who had two consecutive negative PCRs. It also applied to those with clearance or with symptom resolution. This table comes from immunoSEQ multiplex PCR, and its TCRdb copy is limited to in-frame clones, with some not included. The table has approximately 300,000 clones, about 90% seen once; the top ten hold about 9.4%. Sequencing input: PBMCs or T cells enriched from blood (not recorded which). The TCR originated in a woman in her 30s who had recovered from COVID-19.

Written as DNA, the CDR3 is TGTGCCAGCAGACGGGACAGGGGGTGGGAAAGCAATCAGCCCCAGCATTTT. Amino acid sequence: CASRRDRGWESNQPQHF. The chain combines TRBV2 with TRBJ1-5, with 11 bases that match TRBD1. The CDR3 loop spans 17 amino acids. CDR1 and CDR2 from the germline V gene are SNHLY and FYNNEI. J lost 1 base, V lost 6 bases, and 8 bases had no gene match.